This TCR beta chain emerged from a study of type 1 and type 2 diabetes patients. Study details: Magnetic bead positive selection isolated CD4+ or CD8+ T cells from PBMCs.

This clonotype was counted only a few times. The antigen remains undetermined. Study results and caveats: Type 2 diabetes patients had few highly-expanded CD4+ clones, median one.

There are 14 residues in the CDR3. V was clipped by 5 bases and J by 7 bases, with 14 bases between them. From germline, CDR1 is MGHDK and CDR2 SYGVNS. The PCR template was genomic DNA. Multiplex PCR with 30 forward and 13 reverse primers amplified the TCR beta CDR3. One entry per CDR3 protein results from TCRdb running MiXCR on the multiplex PCR reads. The data show under 300,000 distinct CDR3 sequences, roughly 50% seen once. The sequenced sample was peripheral blood mononuclear cells (PBMCs). This receptor was obtained from a man between 18 and 29 years old with type 2 diabetes. The rearrangement uses TRBV25-1 and TRBJ1-4; D might be TRBD1 (5 bases). CDR3 protein: CASSNRGGVEKLFF. CDR3 bases: TGTGCCAGCAGTAACCGGGGAGGGGTTGAAAAACTGTTTTTT. Variable domain in full (rest from reference TRBV25-1 and TRBJ1-4): EADIYQTPRYLVIGTGKKITLECSQTMGHDKMYWYQQDPGMELHLIHYSYGVNSTEKGDLSSESTVSRIRTEHFPLTLESARPSHTSQYLCASSNRGGVEKLFFGSGTQLSVL.